These 15 T cell receptor beta chains were sequenced from one sample in a study of early T cells in non-severe SARS-CoV-2 infection. A single record per CDR3 protein comes from TCRdb applying MiXCR to the 5' RACE reads. The table records tens of thousands of distinct CDR3 sequences, roughly 14% of them present only once. Sequencing was performed on whole blood. These receptors all come from an adult who was a healthcare worker with PCR-confirmed SARS-CoV-2 infection or an uninfected control (not recorded which).

The V and J genes are TRBV12-3 or TRBV12-4 and TRBJ2-5; the match to TRBD1 covers 7 bases. This CDR3 has 14 amino acids. J was trimmed by 1 base and V by 5 bases; bases with no gene match: 4. The CDR3 spells CASSRQGTQETQYF. CDR3 bases: TGTGCCAGCAGTCGACAGGGCACCCAAGAGACCCAGTACTTC.

The CDR3 reads CASSLDRGREQYV. DNA for the CDR3: TGTGCCAGCAGCTTAGACAGGGGGCGCGAGCAGTACGTC. The V call is TRBV7-8, the J call TRBJ2-7, with TRBD1 matching 9 bases. CDR3 size: 13 residues. Germline V gives CDR1 SGHVS, CDR2 FQNEAQ. The J segment lost 6 bases and the V segment lost 1 base, leaving 1 base of the junction unmatched.

This clonotype was detected ten times or more. This sequence joins TRBV19 and TRBJ1-5; D unresolved. V lost 7 bases, J lost 2 bases, and 12 bases lay in between. CDR3 length: 14 residues. Germline lookup yields CDR1 LNHDA and CDR2 SQIVND (reference sequence). This CDR3 reads CASNEPGRNQPQHF. CDR3 sequence (DNA): TGTGCCAGTAATGAGCCGGGCCGCAATCAGCCCCAGCATTTT.

The rearrangement links TRBV7-9 to TRBJ1-2; a possible D gene is TRBD1 (6 bases). The germline V gene encodes CDR1 SEHNR and CDR2 FQNEAQ (reference sequence). The CDR3 covers 13 residues. V lost 8 bases and J lost 3, with 13 bases in between. The CDR3, as DNA: TGTGCCAGCTTGGGGGCGGGAGACTATGGCTACACCTTC. This sequence encodes CASLGAGDYGYTF.

This clonotype was observed a handful of times. V usage is TRBV20-1 and J usage is TRBJ2-1, with TRBD2 matching 13 bases. Per the germline V gene, CDR1 is DFQATT and CDR2 is SNEGSKA (reference sequence). The length of the CDR3 is 15 residues. After removal of 3 bases from V and 8 bases from J, the junction contained 7 bases not matched to a gene. The CDR3 region is CSARDGTSGADEQFF. Written as DNA, the CDR3 is TGCAGTGCTAGGGACGGGACTAGCGGGGCGGATGAGCAGTTCTTC.

This clonotype was seen repeatedly, ten times or more. The rearrangement uses TRBV20-1 and TRBJ2-5, with 10 bases identical to TRBD2. Per the germline V gene, CDR1 is DFQATT and CDR2 is SNEGSKA (reference sequence). V lost 3 bases to trimming and J lost 4 bases; unmatched junction nucleotides: 8. The CDR3 is 15 residues long. The CDR3 is CSARWSGGAGETQYF. DNA of the CDR3: TGCAGTGCTAGGTGGAGCGGGGGGGCCGGAGAGACCCAGTACTTC.

Only a few counts were recorded for this clonotype. J is TRBJ1-1 and V is TRBV5-1, with 8 bases identical to TRBD1. This CDR3 spans 17 amino acids. V gave up 5 bases and J gave up 4 bases; unmatched junction bases: 16. CDR1 SGHRS and CDR2 YFSETQ come from the germline V gene. In DNA form, the CDR3 reads TGCGCCAGCAGAGGACAGGGAATCGTGTTGGCGAGCACTGAAGCTTTCTTT. Its protein is CASRGQGIVLASTEAFF.

This clonotype occurred a few times. This chain joins TRBV25-1 and TRBJ2-7; D gene unclear. Trimming took 7 bases from V and 6 from J, leaving 4 bases between them. The CDR3 is 9 residues long. From germline, CDR1 is MGHDK and CDR2 SYGVNS. The CDR3 bases are TGTGCCAGCACCCCCGAGCAGTACGTC. It yields the protein CASTPEQYV.

The chain has TRBV12-3 or TRBV12-4 and TRBJ2-1; 7 bases map to TRBD2. This CDR3 has 14 residues. J lost 7 bases, V lost 3 bases, and 6 bases had no gene match. The DNA of the CDR3 is TGTGCCAGCAGTTTGAGGCAGGGAGGGAATGAGCAGTTCTTC. Translating gives CASSLRQGGNEQFF.

The table lists this clonotype with a few counts. This rearrangement joins TRBV20-1 to TRBJ2-3; no reliable D call. The ends were cut back, 3 bases at V and 5 bases at J, with 15 bases in the middle. The CDR3 is 14 residues long. The germline V gene encodes CDR1 DFQATT and CDR2 SNEGSKA (reference sequence). The CDR3, as DNA: TGCAGTGCTAGCGCCGGGCCCTGTGGAGATACGCAGTATTTT. Encoded protein: CSASAGPCGDTQYF.

This clonotype was counted at least ten times. The chain couples TRBV27 to TRBJ1-2; D remains unclear. The germline gives CDR1 MNHEY, CDR2 SMNVEV (reference sequence). V was pared by 0 bases and J by 0 bases, with 11 bases between. CDR3 length equals 16 residues. The CDR3: CASSLSLQAANYGYTF. In DNA, the CDR3 is TGTGCCAGCAGTTTATCTCTGCAGGCAGCTAACTATGGCTACACCTTC.

This clonotype has a handful of counts. The V gene is TRBV9, the J gene TRBJ1-1; D gene unclear. Germline CDR1 SGDLS, CDR2 YYNGEE. The V end was cut by 0 bases, the J end by 4 bases, with 13 bases between. This CDR3 region has 15 residues. CDR3 residues: CASSVEPRGSTEAFF. The CDR3 DNA sequence: TGTGCCAGCAGCGTAGAACCTAGAGGGTCCACTGAAGCTTTCTTT. Complete variable domain (other parts from reference TRBV9 and TRBJ1-1): DSGVTQTPKHLITATGQRVTLRCSPRSGDLSVYWYQQSLDQGLQFLIQYYNGEERAKGNILERFSAQQFPDLHSELNLSSLELGDSALYFCASSVEPRGSTEAFFGQGTRLTVV.

This clonotype was recorded at least ten times. V is TRBV5-1 and J is TRBJ1-2, with unresolved D. With 0 bases removed from V and 5 bases from J, the gap between germline ends came to 11 bases. Germline V gives CDR1 SGHRS, CDR2 YFSETQ. CDR3 length equals 14 residues. CDR3 sequence: CASSLEAAAYGYTF. CDR3 DNA sequence: TGCGCCAGCAGCTTGGAAGCGGCCGCGTATGGCTACACCTTC.

This clonotype came up a few times. The chain uses TRBV20-1 and TRBJ2-2; maybe TRBD2 (6 bases). The V and J ends lost 8 bases and 6 bases respectively, with 13 bases between them. The CDR3 has 12 amino acids. Germline-derived CDR1 and CDR2 are DFQATT and SNEGSKA (reference sequence). The CDR3 loop reads CSSSPGAGELFF. The CDR3 DNA reads TGCAGTTCAAGTCCGGGGGCCGGGGAGCTGTTTTTT.

The chain joins TRBV5-4 to TRBJ2-1, with D possibly matching TRBD2 (7 bases). There are 15 residues in the CDR3. With 5 bases removed from V and 6 bases from J, the gap between germline ends came to 18 bases. Germline loops: CDR1 SGHNT, CDR2 YYREEE (reference sequence). For the CDR3, the DNA is TGTGCCAGCAGAATCAAGGGGGGGGCTGCCAATGAGCAGTTCTTC. It encodes CASRIKGGAANEQFF.